The 8 T cell receptor beta chains in this list originate from one sample, sequenced in a study of blood T cell repertoires in COVID-19. Libraries were prepared by immunoSEQ multiplex PCR; TCRdb keeps only in-frame clonotypes and omits some of them. Counted here are some 260,000 clones, nearly 90% occurring once; the ten biggest clones make up roughly 2%. The specimen was peripheral blood. These receptors were collected from a woman aged 40 to 50 who had recovered from COVID-19.

The J gene is TRBJ2-7, the V gene TRBV11-1, with TRBD2 matching 14 bases. This CDR3 contains 16 residues. V lost 5 bases, J lost 1 base, and 4 bases stayed unmatched. Germline V gives CDR1 SGHAT, CDR2 FQDESV (reference sequence). CDR3 nucleotide sequence: TGTGCCAGCAGCCAAGGGACTAGCGGGAGATCCTACGAGCAGTACTTC. It encodes CASSQGTSGRSYEQYF.

The V gene is TRBV5-1, the J gene TRBJ2-3; TRBD1 might be the D (6 bases). V was cut by 5 bases and J by 2 bases, with 12 bases left in between. Per the germline V gene, CDR1 is SGHRS and CDR2 is YFSETQ. The CDR3 covers 14 residues. DNA for the CDR3: TGCGCCAGCAGGAGGGACACCTACACAGATACGCAGTATTTT. Translating gives CASRRDTYTDTQYF.

Only one count was recorded for this clone. V is TRBV5-8 and J is TRBJ2-5, with D possibly TRBD1 on 6 matching bases. Germline CDR1 SGHTS, CDR2 YDEGEE. V was cut by 2 bases and J by 1 base, with 6 bases left in between. This CDR3 has 13 amino acids. The CDR3: CASSLQGQETQYF. Written as DNA, the CDR3 is TGTGCCAGCAGCTTACAGGGCCAAGAGACCCAGTACTTC.

This sequence joins TRBV4-3 and TRBJ2-7; 10 bases agree with TRBD1. CDR3 size: 17 residues. The V gene end was trimmed by 0 bases and the J gene end by 2 bases; junction bases not matched to a gene: 7. Germline V gene data show CDR1 as LGHNA and CDR2 as YSLEER. CDR3 bases: TGCGCCAGCAGCCAAGATTGGCGGGACAGGGGACCCTACGAGCAGTACTTC. As protein: CASSQDWRDRGPYEQYF.

This rearrangement joins TRBV19 to TRBJ1-4; D is possibly TRBD1 (5 bases). Trimming stripped 3 bases from V and 0 bases from J, with 14 bases between. CDR3 length: 17 residues. Looked up from germline, CDR1 is LNHDA and CDR2 is SQIVND (reference sequence). The chain's CDR3 is CASSIKQAFATNEKLFF. The CDR3 DNA follows: TGTGCCAGTAGTATCAAACAGGCCTTCGCAACTAATGAAAAACTGTTTTTT.

The chain has TRBV4-2 and TRBJ2-2, with TRBD2 as a possible D gene (6 bases). Per germline, CDR1 LGHNA and CDR2 YNFKEQ. V lost 4 bases and J lost 5, with 17 bases in between. CDR3 length: 16 residues. The CDR3 protein is CASSPLGGLSTGELFF. CDR3 nucleotides: TGTGCCAGCAGCCCCCTGGGAGGCCTTTCAACCGGGGAGCTGTTTTTT.

The chain has TRBV13 and TRBJ2-5; D possibly corresponds to TRBD2 (6 bases). The V end lost 4 bases, the J end lost 5 bases, and 17 bases lay between the germline ends. Germline V gene lookup returns CDR1 PRHDT and CDR2 FYEKMQ (reference sequence). The CDR3 totals 15 residues. CDR3 sequence (DNA): TGTGCCAGCAGCTCGGGACTCCCGGGATCGGAGACCCAGTACTTC. This codes for CASSSGLPGSETQYF.

This chain links TRBV7-2 with TRBJ1-2; no clear D gene. Germline loops: CDR1 SGHTA, CDR2 FQGNSA. Trimming removed 5 bases at V and 3 bases at J, with 13 bases between. The CDR3 is 14 residues long. This CDR3 reads CASSLPPVHYGYTF. CDR3 sequence (DNA): TGTGCCAGCAGCCTACCCCCGGTCCACTATGGCTACACCTTC.